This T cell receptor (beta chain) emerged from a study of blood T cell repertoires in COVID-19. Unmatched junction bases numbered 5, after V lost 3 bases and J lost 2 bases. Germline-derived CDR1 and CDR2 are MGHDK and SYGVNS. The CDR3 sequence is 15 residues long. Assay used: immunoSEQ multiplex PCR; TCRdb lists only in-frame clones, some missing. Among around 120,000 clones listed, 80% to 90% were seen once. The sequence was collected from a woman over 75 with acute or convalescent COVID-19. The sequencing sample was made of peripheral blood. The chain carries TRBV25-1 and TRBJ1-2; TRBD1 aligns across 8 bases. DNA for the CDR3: TGTGCCAGCAGTGACGGGACAGGTCCCAACTATGGCTACACCTTC. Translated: CASSDGTGPNYGYTF.